The sequence of this T cell receptor (beta chain) was determined in a study of blood T cell repertoires in COVID-19. Whole-study context: The study counted Cohort 3 donors as recovered given two negative PCRs, clearance, or symptom resolution. COVID-19 samples, acute and convalescent, were from the United States, Italy and Spain. Sample material is recorded as cDNA or gDNA derived from T cells, B-cell-depleted T cells, or PBMCs.

The length of the CDR3 is 16 residues. V was clipped by 5 bases and J by 8 bases; unmatched bases: 13. Germline values: CDR1 MRHNA, CDR2 SNTAGT. In the authors' methods: Reference gene primer amplification in the assay estimated nucleated cell counts. Sequenced by immunoSEQ multiplex PCR; TCRdb stores in-frame clones only, minus some. The V and J calls and clone size are taken from that table; D and trimming were inferred from the DNA. The table has more than 300,000 clones, approximately 87% seen once. The sequence derives from a middle-aged man in a cohort exposed to, infected with or recovered from COVID-19 (not recorded which). The specimen was PBMCs or T cells enriched from blood (not recorded which). The chain employs TRBV6-4 and TRBJ1-2; 11 bases agree with TRBD1. The CDR3 DNA sequence: TGTGCCAGCAGTACGGACCCCGGGACAGGGGGTGAGGGCTACACCTTC. This sequence encodes CASSTDPGTGGEGYTF.